Reported below is one T cell receptor (beta chain). These data originate in a study of blood T cell repertoires in COVID-19. Study information: Both acute and convalescent COVID-19 samples were obtained from the United States, Italy and Spain. T cells, B-cell-depleted T cells, or PBMCs supplied cDNA or gDNA.

In the original analysis: From reference gene primer amplification, estimates of nucleated cell counts were derived. Generated by immunoSEQ multiplex PCR, the TCRdb table keeps only in-frame clones and is missing some. The V and J calls and clone size come from that table; D and trimming were worked out from the DNA. The table shows more than 150,000 clones, with under 85% occurring only once. V was shortened by 3 bases and J by 8 bases, with 13 bases between the two germline ends. The CDR3 totals 13 residues. Germline CDR1 reads MNHEY; CDR2 reads SMNVEV (reference sequence). The sequenced sample was peripheral blood. This TCR was sampled from a woman between 40 and 55 years old with acute or convalescent COVID-19. The chain couples TRBV27 to TRBJ1-2; D unclear. In nucleotides, the CDR3 is TGTGCCAGCAGTTTGTCCTCATTAGCGGGCTACACCTTC. Amino acids: CASSLSSLAGYTF.